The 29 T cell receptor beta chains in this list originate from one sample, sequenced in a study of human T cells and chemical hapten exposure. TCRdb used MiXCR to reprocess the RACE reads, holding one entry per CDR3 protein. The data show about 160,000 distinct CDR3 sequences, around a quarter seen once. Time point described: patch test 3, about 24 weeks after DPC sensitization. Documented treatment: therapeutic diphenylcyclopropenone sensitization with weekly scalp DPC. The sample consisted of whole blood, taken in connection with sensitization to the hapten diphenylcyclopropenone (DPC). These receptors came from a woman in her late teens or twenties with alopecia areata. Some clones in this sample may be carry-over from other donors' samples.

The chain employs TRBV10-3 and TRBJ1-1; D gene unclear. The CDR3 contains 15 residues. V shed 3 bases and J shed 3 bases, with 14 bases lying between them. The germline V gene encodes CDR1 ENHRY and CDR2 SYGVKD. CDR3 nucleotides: TGTGCCATCAGTGATATAGGCACGGGCGACACTGAAGCTTTCTTT. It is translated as CAISDIGTGDTEAFF.

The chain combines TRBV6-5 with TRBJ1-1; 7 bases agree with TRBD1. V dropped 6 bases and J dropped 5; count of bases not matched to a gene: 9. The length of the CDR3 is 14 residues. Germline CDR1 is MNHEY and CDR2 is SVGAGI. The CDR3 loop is CASRPYRGQTEAFF. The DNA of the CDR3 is TGTGCCAGCAGGCCGTACCGGGGACAGACTGAAGCTTTCTTT.

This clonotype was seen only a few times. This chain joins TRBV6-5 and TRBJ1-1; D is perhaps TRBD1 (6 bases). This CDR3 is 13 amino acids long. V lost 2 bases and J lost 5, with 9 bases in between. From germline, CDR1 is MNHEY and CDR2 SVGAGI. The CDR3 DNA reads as TGTGCCAGCAGTTACACTCAGGGGACTGAAGCTTTCTTT. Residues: CASSYTQGTEAFF.

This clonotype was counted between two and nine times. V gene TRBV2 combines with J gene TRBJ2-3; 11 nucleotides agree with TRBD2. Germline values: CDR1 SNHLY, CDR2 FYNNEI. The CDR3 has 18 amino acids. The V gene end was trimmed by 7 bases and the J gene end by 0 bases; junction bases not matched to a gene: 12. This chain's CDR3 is CASNPGTSGEDSTDTQYF. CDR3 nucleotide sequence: TGTGCCAGCAACCCTGGGACTAGCGGAGAAGATAGCACAGATACGCAGTATTTT.

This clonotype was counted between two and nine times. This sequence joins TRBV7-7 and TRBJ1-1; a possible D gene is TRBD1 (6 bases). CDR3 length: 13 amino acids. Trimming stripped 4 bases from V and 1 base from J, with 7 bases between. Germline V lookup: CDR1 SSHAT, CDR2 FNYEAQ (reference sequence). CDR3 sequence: CASSSGENTEAFF. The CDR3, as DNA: TGTGCCAGCAGCTCAGGGGAGAACACTGAAGCTTTCTTT.

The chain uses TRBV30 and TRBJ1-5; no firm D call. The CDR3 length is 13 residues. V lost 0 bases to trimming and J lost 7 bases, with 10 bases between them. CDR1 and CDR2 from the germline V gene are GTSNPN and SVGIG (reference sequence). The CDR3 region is CAWSVQGKQPQHF. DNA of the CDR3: TGTGCCTGGAGTGTACAAGGGAAGCAGCCCCAGCATTTT.

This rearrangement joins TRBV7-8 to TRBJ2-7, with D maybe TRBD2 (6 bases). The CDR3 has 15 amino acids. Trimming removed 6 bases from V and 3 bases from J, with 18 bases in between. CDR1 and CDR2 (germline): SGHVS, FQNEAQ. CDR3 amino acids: CASRSYGTGDYEQYF. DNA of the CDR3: TGTGCCAGCAGAAGCTACGGGACGGGGGACTACGAGCAGTACTTC.

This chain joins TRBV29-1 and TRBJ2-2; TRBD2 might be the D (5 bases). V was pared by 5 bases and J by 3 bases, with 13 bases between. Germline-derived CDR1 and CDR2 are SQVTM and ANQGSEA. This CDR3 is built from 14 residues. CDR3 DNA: TGCAGCGTTACTAGGAGGTCAGACACCGGGGAGCTGTTTTTT. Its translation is CSVTRRSDTGELFF.

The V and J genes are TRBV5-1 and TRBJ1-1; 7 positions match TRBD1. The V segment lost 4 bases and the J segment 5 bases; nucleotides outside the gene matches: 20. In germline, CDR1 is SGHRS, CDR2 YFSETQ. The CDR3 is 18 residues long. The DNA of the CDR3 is TGCGCCAGCAGCCATAAAAGTCAACAGGGGTCGGGAGCGACTGAAGCTTTCTTT. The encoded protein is CASSHKSQQGSGATEAFF.

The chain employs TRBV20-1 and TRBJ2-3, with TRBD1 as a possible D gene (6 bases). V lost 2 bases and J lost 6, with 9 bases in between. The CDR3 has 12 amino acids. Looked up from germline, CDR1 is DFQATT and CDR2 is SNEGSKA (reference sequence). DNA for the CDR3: TGCAGTGCTAGACCCCAGGGGGATACGCAGTATTTT. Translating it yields CSARPQGDTQYF.

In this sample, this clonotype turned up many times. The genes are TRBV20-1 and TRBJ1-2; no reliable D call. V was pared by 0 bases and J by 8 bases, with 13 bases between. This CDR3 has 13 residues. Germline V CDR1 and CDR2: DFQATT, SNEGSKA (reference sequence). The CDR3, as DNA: TGCAGTGCTAGAGATGATGGCGCGCCAGGCTACACCTTC. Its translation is CSARDDGAPGYTF.

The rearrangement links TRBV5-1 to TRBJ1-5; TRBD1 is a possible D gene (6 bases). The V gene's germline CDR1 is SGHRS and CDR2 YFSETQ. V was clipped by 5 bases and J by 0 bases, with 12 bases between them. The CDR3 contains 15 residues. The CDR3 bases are TGCGCCAGCAGTTCAGGGGAAGATAGCAATCAGCCCCAGCATTTT. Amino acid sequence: CASSSGEDSNQPQHF.

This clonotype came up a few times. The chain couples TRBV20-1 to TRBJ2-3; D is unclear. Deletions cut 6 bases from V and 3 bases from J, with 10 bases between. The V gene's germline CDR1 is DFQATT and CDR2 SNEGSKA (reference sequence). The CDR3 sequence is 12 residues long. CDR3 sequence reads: CSAYGVTDTQYF. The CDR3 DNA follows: TGCAGTGCCTATGGAGTGACAGATACGCAGTATTTT.

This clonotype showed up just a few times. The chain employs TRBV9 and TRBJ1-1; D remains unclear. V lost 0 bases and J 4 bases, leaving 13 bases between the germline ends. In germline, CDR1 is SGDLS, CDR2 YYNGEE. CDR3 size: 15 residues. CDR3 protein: CASSVARHVTTEAFF. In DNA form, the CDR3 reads TGTGCCAGCAGCGTAGCGAGGCACGTCACCACTGAAGCTTTCTTT.

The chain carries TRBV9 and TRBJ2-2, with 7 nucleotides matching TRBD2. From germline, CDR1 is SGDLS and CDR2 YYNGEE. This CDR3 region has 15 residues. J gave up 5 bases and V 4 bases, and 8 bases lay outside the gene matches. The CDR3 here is CASSPMVLATGELFF. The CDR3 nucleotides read TGTGCCAGCAGCCCGATGGTACTAGCGACCGGGGAGCTGTTTTTT.

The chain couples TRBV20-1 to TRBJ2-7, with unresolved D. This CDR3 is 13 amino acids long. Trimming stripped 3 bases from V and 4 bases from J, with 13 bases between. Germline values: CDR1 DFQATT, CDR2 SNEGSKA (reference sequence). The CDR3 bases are TGCAGTGCTAGGGAACAGATTTTTTACGAGCAGTACTTC. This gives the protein CSAREQIFYEQYF.

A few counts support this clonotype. CDR3 amino acids: CSVWENEQFF. In DNA form, the CDR3 reads TGCAGCGTTTGGGAGAATGAGCAGTTCTTC. This sequence joins TRBV29-1 and TRBJ2-1; D is possibly TRBD2 (5 bases). The V and J ends lost 5 bases and 7 bases respectively, with 6 bases between them. The CDR3 has 10 amino acids. Germline CDR1 is SQVTM and CDR2 is ANQGSEA.

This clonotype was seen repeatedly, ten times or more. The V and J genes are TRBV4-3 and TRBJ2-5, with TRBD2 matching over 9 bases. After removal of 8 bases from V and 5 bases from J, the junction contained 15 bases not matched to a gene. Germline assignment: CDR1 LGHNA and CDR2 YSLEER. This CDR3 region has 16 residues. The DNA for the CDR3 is TGCGCCAGCTGTAGCGGGGGCCACGTAGCCTTTGAGACCCAGTACTTC. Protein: CASCSGGHVAFETQYF.

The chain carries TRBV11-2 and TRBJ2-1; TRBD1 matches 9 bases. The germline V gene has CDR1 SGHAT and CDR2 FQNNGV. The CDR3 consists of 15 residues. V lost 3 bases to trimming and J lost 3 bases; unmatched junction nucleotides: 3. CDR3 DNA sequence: TGTGCCAGCAGCTTGACGGGACAGGGCTACAATGAGCAGTTCTTC. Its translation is CASSLTGQGYNEQFF.

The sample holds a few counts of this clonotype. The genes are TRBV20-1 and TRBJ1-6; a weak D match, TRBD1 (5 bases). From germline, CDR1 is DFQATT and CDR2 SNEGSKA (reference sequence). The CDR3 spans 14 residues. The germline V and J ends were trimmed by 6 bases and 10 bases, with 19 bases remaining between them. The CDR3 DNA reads TGCAGTGCCCCCGCCCAGGGCTCAGAATCACCCCTCCACTTT. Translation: CSAPAQGSESPLHF.

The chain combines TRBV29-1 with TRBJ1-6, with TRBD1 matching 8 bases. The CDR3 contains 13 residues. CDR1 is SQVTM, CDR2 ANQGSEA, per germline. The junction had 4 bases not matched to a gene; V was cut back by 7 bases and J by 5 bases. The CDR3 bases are TGCAGCGGCAAGGACAGGGATAATTCACCCCTCCACTTT. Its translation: CSGKDRDNSPLHF.

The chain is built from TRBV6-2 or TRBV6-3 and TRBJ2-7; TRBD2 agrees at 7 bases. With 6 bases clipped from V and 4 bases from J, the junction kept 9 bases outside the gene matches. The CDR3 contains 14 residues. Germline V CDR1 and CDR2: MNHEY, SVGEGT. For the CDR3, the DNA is TGTGCCAGCAGCCCCCGCGGGGGAATTTACGAGCAGTACTTC. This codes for CASSPRGGIYEQYF.

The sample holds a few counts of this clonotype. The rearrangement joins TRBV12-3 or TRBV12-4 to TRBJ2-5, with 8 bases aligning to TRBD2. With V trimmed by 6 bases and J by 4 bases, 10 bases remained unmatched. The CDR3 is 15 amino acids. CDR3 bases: TGTGCCAGCAGCCGACTGGGAGCGGGAGTAGAGACCCAGTACTTC. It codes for CASSRLGAGVETQYF.

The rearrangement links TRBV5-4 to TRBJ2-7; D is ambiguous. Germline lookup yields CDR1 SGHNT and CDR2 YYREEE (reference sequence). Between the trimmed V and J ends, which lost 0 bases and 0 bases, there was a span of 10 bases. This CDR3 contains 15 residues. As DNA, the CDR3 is TGTGCCAGCAGCTTGGGTGGAAAGACCTCCTACGAGCAGTACTTC. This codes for CASSLGGKTSYEQYF.

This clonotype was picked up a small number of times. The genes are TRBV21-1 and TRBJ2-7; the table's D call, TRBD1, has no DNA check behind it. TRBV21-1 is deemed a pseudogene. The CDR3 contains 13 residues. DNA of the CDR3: TGTGCCAGCAGCAGCCGACAGGGCTGGGAGCAGTACTTC. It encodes CASSSRQGWEQYF.

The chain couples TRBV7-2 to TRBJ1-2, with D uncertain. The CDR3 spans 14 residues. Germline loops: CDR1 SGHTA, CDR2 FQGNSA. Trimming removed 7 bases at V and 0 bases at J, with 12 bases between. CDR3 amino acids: CASTLRAANYGYTF. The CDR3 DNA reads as TGTGCCAGCACCCTCCGCGCAGCTAACTATGGCTACACCTTC. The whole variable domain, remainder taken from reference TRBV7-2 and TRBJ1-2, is GAGVSQSPSNKVTEKGKDVELRCDPISGHTALYWYRQSLGQGLEFLIYFQGNSAPDKSGLPSDRFSAERTGGSVSTLTIQRTQQEDSAVYLCASTLRAANYGYTFGSGTRLTVV.

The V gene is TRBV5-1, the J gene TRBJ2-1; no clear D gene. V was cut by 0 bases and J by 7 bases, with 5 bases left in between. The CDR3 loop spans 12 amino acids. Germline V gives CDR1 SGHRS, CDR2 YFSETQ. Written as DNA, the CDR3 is TGCGCCAGCAGCTTGGACGGAAATGAGCAGTTCTTC. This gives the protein CASSLDGNEQFF.

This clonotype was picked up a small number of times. The chain's CDR3 is CSARGQGYEQYF. The CDR3, as DNA: TGCAGTGCTAGAGGACAGGGCTACGAGCAGTACTTC. The chain is built from TRBV20-1 and TRBJ2-7, with 7 bases matching TRBD1. CDR1 is DFQATT and CDR2 is SNEGSKA in the germline V gene (reference sequence). The CDR3 is made up of 12 amino acids. J gave up 3 bases and V 1 base, and 0 bases lay outside the gene matches.

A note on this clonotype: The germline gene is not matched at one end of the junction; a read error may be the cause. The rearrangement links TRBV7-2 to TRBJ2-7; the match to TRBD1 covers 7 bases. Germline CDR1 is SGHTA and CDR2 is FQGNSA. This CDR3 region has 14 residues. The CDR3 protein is CVSSPRDSRHEQYF. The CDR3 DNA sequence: TGTGTCAGCAGCCCCCGGGACAGTCGCCACGAGCAGTACTTC.